These T cell receptor beta chains were read from a single sample in a study of control samples from healthy donors and cancer patients. Assay used: immunoSEQ multiplex PCR; TCRdb lists only in-frame clones, some missing. The sample yields about 150,000 clones, about 91% seen once. What was sequenced was blood. Receptor source: a man aged 25 to 45 in good health. Both conserved end residues are part of each CDR3. Each record gives: CDR3 protein, CDR3 DNA, D gene, clone size, J gene, V gene. D genes are given only for firm matches. Expanded clones are given a class, and other clones once, few, many or no size at all.

cdr3_aa: CASSEPPTGTSTDTQYF
cdr3_nt: TGTGCCAGCAGTGAACCCCCGACAGGGACTAGCACAGATACGCAGTATTTT
d_call: NA
clone_size: NA
j_call: TRBJ2-3
v_call: TRBV6-1

cdr3_aa: CASSSRQSGVGETQYF
cdr3_nt: TGTGCCAGCAGCTCCCGCCAGAGCGGGGTAGGGGAGACCCAGTACTTC
d_call: TRBD2
clone_size: NA
j_call: TRBJ2-5
v_call: TRBV5-5

cdr3_aa: CASSRPGQAVNYEQYF
cdr3_nt: TGTGCCAGCAGTCGCCCCGGACAGGCGGTAAACTACGAGCAGTACTTC
d_call: TRBD1
clone_size: NA
j_call: TRBJ2-7
v_call: TRBV2

cdr3_aa: CASRLGGATGYTF
cdr3_nt: TGTGCCAGCAGATTGGGGGGGGCGACTGGCTACACCTTC
d_call: NA
clone_size: NA
j_call: TRBJ1-2
v_call: TRBV5-4

cdr3_aa: CASTLGGGGNSPLHF
cdr3_nt: TGTGCCAGCACTTTGGGCGGGGGAGGCAATTCACCCCTCCACTTT
d_call: NA
clone_size: NA
j_call: TRBJ1-6
v_call: TRBV27

cdr3_aa: CASSQDQGGGAETQYF
cdr3_nt: TGTGCCAGCAGCCAAGATCAAGGCGGGGGGGCGGAGACCCAGTACTTC
d_call: TRBD2
clone_size: NA
j_call: TRBJ2-5
v_call: TRBV4-2

cdr3_aa: CASSPPAGLSGYTF
cdr3_nt: TGTGCCAGCTCACCGCCGGCGGGCCTTAGTGGCTACACCTTC
d_call: NA
clone_size: NA
j_call: TRBJ1-2
v_call: TRBV18

cdr3_aa: CASSPGQGTDTQYF
cdr3_nt: TGTGCCAGCAGCCCCGGACAGGGCACAGATACGCAGTATTTT
d_call: TRBD1
clone_size: NA
j_call: TRBJ2-3
v_call: TRBV7-8

cdr3_aa: CASSEYYPSSYNEQFF
cdr3_nt: TGTGCCAGCAGTGAGTATTACCCTAGCTCCTACAATGAGCAGTTCTTC
d_call: NA
clone_size: once
j_call: TRBJ2-1
v_call: TRBV6-1

cdr3_aa: CASSFLAGTTDTQYF
cdr3_nt: TGTGCCAGCAGTTTCCTAGCGGGGACCACAGATACGCAGTATTTT
d_call: TRBD2
clone_size: NA
j_call: TRBJ2-3
v_call: TRBV6-5

cdr3_aa: CASSIDRDTEAFF
cdr3_nt: TGTGCCAGCAGCATTGACAGAGACACTGAAGCTTTCTTT
d_call: NA
clone_size: NA
j_call: TRBJ1-1
v_call: TRBV12-3/TRBV12-4

cdr3_aa: CASSRLADNEQFF
cdr3_nt: TGTGCCAGCAGTCGTTTGGCTGACAATGAGCAGTTCTTC
d_call: NA
clone_size: NA
j_call: TRBJ2-1
v_call: TRBV2

cdr3_aa: CSASFRGNSYEQYF
cdr3_nt: TGCAGTGCTAGTTTTCGGGGAAACTCCTACGAGCAGTACTTC
d_call: NA
clone_size: NA
j_call: TRBJ2-7
v_call: TRBV20-1

cdr3_aa: CASSMGSGVYEQYF
cdr3_nt: TGTGCCAGTAGTATGGGGTCGGGGGTCTACGAGCAGTACTTC
d_call: NA
clone_size: NA
j_call: TRBJ2-7
v_call: TRBV19

cdr3_aa: CSAADLAFF
cdr3_nt: TGCAGTGCTGCAGACTTGGCTTTCTTT
d_call: NA
clone_size: NA
j_call: TRBJ1-1
v_call: TRBV20-1

cdr3_aa: CASSYPGNSYEQYF
cdr3_nt: TGTGCCAGCAGTTACCCGGGGAACTCCTACGAGCAGTACTTC
d_call: NA
clone_size: NA
j_call: TRBJ2-7
v_call: TRBV6-5

cdr3_aa: CASSSNRAMNTEAFF
cdr3_nt: TGCGCCAGCAGCTCGAACAGGGCAATGAACACTGAAGCTTTCTTT
d_call: NA
clone_size: NA
j_call: TRBJ1-1
v_call: TRBV5-1

cdr3_aa: CATSFGGTNTDTQYF
cdr3_nt: TGTGCCACCAGCTTCGGGGGTACTAACACAGATACGCAGTATTTT
d_call: NA
clone_size: NA
j_call: TRBJ2-3
v_call: TRBV15

cdr3_aa: CASSYGGAQPQHF
cdr3_nt: TGTGCCAGCAGTTACGGCGGGGCTCAGCCCCAGCATTTT
d_call: NA
clone_size: once
j_call: TRBJ1-5
v_call: TRBV27

cdr3_aa: CATSDLPRGARYTEAFF
cdr3_nt: TGTGCCACCAGTGATCTACCTAGGGGCGCGAGGTATACTGAAGCTTTCTTT
d_call: NA
clone_size: NA
j_call: TRBJ1-1
v_call: TRBV24-1

cdr3_aa: CASSHSGGEGNQPQHF
cdr3_nt: TGTGCCAGCAGCCACTCCGGGGGGGAGGGCAATCAGCCCCAGCATTTT
d_call: NA
clone_size: once
j_call: TRBJ1-5
v_call: TRBV4-2

cdr3_aa: CASSPPGDQPQHF
cdr3_nt: TGTGCCAGCAGCCCTCCAGGGGATCAGCCCCAGCATTTT
d_call: NA
clone_size: NA
j_call: TRBJ1-5
v_call: TRBV7-8

cdr3_aa: CASSLGGTGAQGAFF
cdr3_nt: TGTGCCAGCAGCTTAGGTGGTACGGGGGCGCAAGGAGCTTTCTTT
d_call: NA
clone_size: few
j_call: TRBJ1-1
v_call: TRBV13

cdr3_aa: CASRSGLAGGPTEQYF
cdr3_nt: TGCGCCAGCAGGTCGGGACTAGCGGGGGGGCCTACCGAGCAGTACTTC
d_call: TRBD2
clone_size: NA
j_call: TRBJ2-7
v_call: TRBV5-1

cdr3_aa: CASSLDETQYF
cdr3_nt: TGCGCCAGCAGCTTGGATGAGACCCAGTACTTC
d_call: NA
clone_size: NA
j_call: TRBJ2-5
v_call: TRBV5-1

cdr3_aa: CSVGDRDGGYTF
cdr3_nt: TGCAGCGTGGGGGACAGGGACGGCGGCTACACCTTC
d_call: TRBD1
clone_size: NA
j_call: TRBJ1-2
v_call: TRBV29-1

cdr3_aa: CSASLRLAYSGANVLTF
cdr3_nt: TGCAGTGCTAGTCTCCGACTAGCTTACTCCGGGGCCAACGTCCTGACTTTC
d_call: TRBD2
clone_size: NA
j_call: TRBJ2-6
v_call: TRBV20-1

cdr3_aa: CASSPLPPTDTQYF
cdr3_nt: TGTGCCAGCAGCCCCCTACCCCCCACAGATACGCAGTATTTT
d_call: NA
clone_size: once
j_call: TRBJ2-3
v_call: TRBV9

cdr3_aa: CSVLGQGPSYEQYF
cdr3_nt: TGCAGCGTTCTAGGACAGGGCCCCTCCTACGAGCAGTACTTC
d_call: TRBD1
clone_size: NA
j_call: TRBJ2-7
v_call: TRBV29-1

cdr3_aa: CASSLASGSSYNEQFF
cdr3_nt: TGCGCCAGCAGCTTGGCCTCTGGGAGCTCCTACAATGAGCAGTTCTTC
d_call: NA
clone_size: NA
j_call: TRBJ2-1
v_call: TRBV5-1

cdr3_aa: CASSDKPQGIGDTQYF
cdr3_nt: TGTGCCAGCAGCGACAAACCCCAGGGAATTGGAGATACGCAGTATTTT
d_call: NA
clone_size: few
j_call: TRBJ2-3
v_call: TRBV6-2/TRBV6-3

cdr3_aa: CASSANTEAFF
cdr3_nt: TGTGCCAGCAGCGCAAACACTGAAGCTTTCTTT
d_call: NA
clone_size: NA
j_call: TRBJ1-1
v_call: TRBV9

cdr3_aa: CASSLGGQGLYEQYF
cdr3_nt: TGTGCCAGCAGCTTGGGGGGACAGGGGCTCTACGAGCAGTACTTC
d_call: TRBD1
clone_size: NA
j_call: TRBJ2-7
v_call: TRBV5-4

cdr3_aa: CASSLEGGGGDEQFF
cdr3_nt: TGTGCCAGCAGCTTAGAAGGAGGGGGGGGCGATGAGCAGTTCTTC
d_call: NA
clone_size: once
j_call: TRBJ2-1
v_call: TRBV11-1

cdr3_aa: CASSLASGDEQYF
cdr3_nt: TGTGCCAGCAGCTTAGCTTCAGGGGACGAGCAGTACTTC
d_call: NA
clone_size: few
j_call: TRBJ2-7
v_call: TRBV7-9

cdr3_aa: CAISESQQVKHEQFF
cdr3_nt: TGTGCCATCAGTGAGTCGCAACAGGTCAAACATGAGCAGTTCTTC
d_call: NA
clone_size: once
j_call: TRBJ2-1
v_call: TRBV10-3

cdr3_aa: CASSLSGGWTSYEQYF
cdr3_nt: TGTGCCAGCAGCTTATCGGGCGGGTGGACCTCCTACGAGCAGTACTTC
d_call: NA
clone_size: NA
j_call: TRBJ2-7
v_call: TRBV7-9

cdr3_aa: CASSFGDRSYSTDTQYF
cdr3_nt: TGTGCCAGCAGTTTTGGTGACAGGTCCTATAGCACAGATACGCAGTATTTT
d_call: NA
clone_size: once
j_call: TRBJ2-3
v_call: TRBV28

cdr3_aa: CASSPAGAKTGELFF
cdr3_nt: TGTGCCAGCAGCCCAGCGGGGGCGAAAACCGGGGAGCTGTTTTTT
d_call: NA
clone_size: NA
j_call: TRBJ2-2
v_call: TRBV21-1

cdr3_aa: CASSLYRDSNHEQYF
cdr3_nt: TGTGCCAGCAGTCTTTACCGGGACAGTAACCACGAGCAGTACTTC
d_call: TRBD1
clone_size: once
j_call: TRBJ2-7
v_call: TRBV27

cdr3_aa: CASSQNMNTEAFF
cdr3_nt: TGTGCCAGCAGCCAGAACATGAACACTGAAGCTTTCTTT
d_call: NA
clone_size: few
j_call: TRBJ1-1
v_call: TRBV3-1/TRBV3-2

cdr3_aa: CASSQDFGDSNQPQHF
cdr3_nt: TGCGCCAGCAGCCAAGATTTTGGAGATAGCAATCAGCCCCAGCATTTT
d_call: NA
clone_size: NA
j_call: TRBJ1-5
v_call: TRBV4-1

cdr3_aa: CASSVQGVRDTGELFF
cdr3_nt: TGTGCCAGCAGCGTACAGGGGGTTAGGGACACCGGGGAGCTGTTTTTT
d_call: TRBD1
clone_size: NA
j_call: TRBJ2-2
v_call: TRBV9